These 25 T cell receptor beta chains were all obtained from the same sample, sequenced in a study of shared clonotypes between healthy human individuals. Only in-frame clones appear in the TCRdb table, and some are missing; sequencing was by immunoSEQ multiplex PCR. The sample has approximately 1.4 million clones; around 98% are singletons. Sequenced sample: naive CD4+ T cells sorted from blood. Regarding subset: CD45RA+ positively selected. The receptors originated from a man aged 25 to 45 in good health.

The CDR3 reads CASSLNLAGGRRDEQFF. The DNA of the CDR3 is TGTGCCAGCAGTTTAAATTTGGCAGGGGGCCGTAGGGATGAGCAGTTCTTC. This chain joins TRBV27 and TRBJ2-1, with TRBD1 matching over 8 bases. The CDR3 extends over 17 amino acids. The J segment lost 8 bases and the V segment lost 2 bases, leaving 14 bases of the junction unmatched. Per the germline V gene, CDR1 is MNHEY and CDR2 is SMNVEV (reference sequence).

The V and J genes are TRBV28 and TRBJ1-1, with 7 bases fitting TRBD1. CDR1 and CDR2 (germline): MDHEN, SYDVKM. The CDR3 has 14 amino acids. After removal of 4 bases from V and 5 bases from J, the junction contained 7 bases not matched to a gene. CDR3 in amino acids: CASSYRGRGTEAFF. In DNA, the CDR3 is TGTGCCAGCAGTTACAGGGGCCGAGGAACTGAAGCTTTCTTT.

CDR3 in amino acids: CASSPLGRPHTEAFF. The CDR3 DNA follows: TGTGCCAGCAGCCCCCTCGGGCGGCCCCACACTGAAGCTTTCTTT. The rearrangement links TRBV14 to TRBJ1-1; D gene ambiguous. The CDR3 length is 15 residues. CDR1 is SGHDN and CDR2 is FVKESK in the germline V gene. V was pared by 4 bases and J by 3 bases, with 15 bases between.

The CDR3 reads CASRSGQYQETQYF. The CDR3 bases are TGTGCCAGCAGGTCAGGTCAATACCAAGAGACCCAGTACTTC. J is TRBJ2-5 and V is TRBV6-1; D ambiguous. CDR1 is MNHNS and CDR2 is SASEGT in the germline V gene. The CDR3 is 14 residues long. The V end was cut by 6 bases, the J end by 0 bases, with 11 bases between.

CDR3 DNA sequence: TGTGCCAGCAGCTTGTACGGCCAGAAGGGACAGGTGTACTACGAGCAGTACTTC. It yields the protein CASSLYGQKGQVYYEQYF. The chain carries TRBV7-6 and TRBJ2-7; 8 positions agree with TRBD1. V trimming: 3 bases; J trimming: 3 bases; junction bases outside the gene matches: 16. The CDR3 is made up of 18 amino acids. In germline, CDR1 is SGHVS, CDR2 FNYEAQ.

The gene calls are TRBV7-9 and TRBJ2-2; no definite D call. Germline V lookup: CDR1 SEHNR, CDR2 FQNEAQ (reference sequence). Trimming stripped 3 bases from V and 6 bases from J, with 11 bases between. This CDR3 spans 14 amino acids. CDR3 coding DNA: TGTGCCAGCAGCTTGGGCAGTGGCTCCGGGGAGCTGTTTTTT. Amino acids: CASSLGSGSGELFF.

CDR3 in DNA: TGTGCCAGCAGCAGCCGGGACTTTCTTCTCAACGAGCAGTACTTC. It codes for CASSSRDFLLNEQYF. V usage is TRBV14 and J usage is TRBJ2-7; D perhaps matches TRBD2 (6 bases). Deletions cut 5 bases from V and 5 bases from J, with 19 bases between. Germline CDR1 and CDR2: SGHDN and FVKESK. The CDR3 covers 15 residues. The variable domain in full, completed from reference TRBV14 and TRBJ2-7, reads EAGVTQFPSHSVIEKGQTVTLRCDPISGHDNLYWYRRVMGKEIKFLLHFVKESKQDESGMPNNRFLAERTGGTYSTLKVQPAELEDSGVYFCASSSRDFLLNEQYFGPGTRLTVT.

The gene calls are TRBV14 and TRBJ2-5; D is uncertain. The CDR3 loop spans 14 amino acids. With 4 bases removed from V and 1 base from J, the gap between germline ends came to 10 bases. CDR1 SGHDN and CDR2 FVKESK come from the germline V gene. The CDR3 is CASSPRGSQETQYF. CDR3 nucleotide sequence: TGTGCCAGCAGCCCCCGTGGAAGCCAAGAGACCCAGTACTTC.

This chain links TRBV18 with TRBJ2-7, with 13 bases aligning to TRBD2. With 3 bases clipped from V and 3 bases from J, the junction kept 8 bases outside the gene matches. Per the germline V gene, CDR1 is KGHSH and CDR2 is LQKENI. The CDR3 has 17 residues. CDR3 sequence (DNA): TGTGCCAGCTCACCTCGGACTAGCGGGAGTTTCGTCTACGAGCAGTACTTC. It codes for CASSPRTSGSFVYEQYF.

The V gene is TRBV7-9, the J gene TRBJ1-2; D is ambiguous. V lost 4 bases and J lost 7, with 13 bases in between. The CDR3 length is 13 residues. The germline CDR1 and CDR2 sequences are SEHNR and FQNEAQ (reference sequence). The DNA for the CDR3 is TGTGCCAGCAGCTACGATCGTCGGCTTGGCTACACCTTC. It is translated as CASSYDRRLGYTF. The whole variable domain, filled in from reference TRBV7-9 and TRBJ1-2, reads DTGVSQNPRHKITKRGQNVTFRCDPISEHNRLYWYRQTLGQGPEFLTYFQNEAQLEKSRLLSDRFSAERPKGSFSTLEIQRTEQGDSAMYLCASSYDRRLGYTFGSGTRLTVV.

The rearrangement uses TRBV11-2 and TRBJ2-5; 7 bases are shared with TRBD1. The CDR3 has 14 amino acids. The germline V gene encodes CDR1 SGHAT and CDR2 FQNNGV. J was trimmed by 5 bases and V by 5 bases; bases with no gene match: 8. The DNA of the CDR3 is TGTGCCAGCAGCACGACAGGGCCCGGGGAGACCCAGTACTTC. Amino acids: CASSTTGPGETQYF.

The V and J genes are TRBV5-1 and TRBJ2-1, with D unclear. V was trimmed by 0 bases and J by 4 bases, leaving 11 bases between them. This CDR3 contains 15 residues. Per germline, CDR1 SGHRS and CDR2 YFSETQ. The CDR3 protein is CASSLVSARYNEQFF. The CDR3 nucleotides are TGCGCCAGCAGCTTGGTATCGGCCAGATACAATGAGCAGTTCTTC.

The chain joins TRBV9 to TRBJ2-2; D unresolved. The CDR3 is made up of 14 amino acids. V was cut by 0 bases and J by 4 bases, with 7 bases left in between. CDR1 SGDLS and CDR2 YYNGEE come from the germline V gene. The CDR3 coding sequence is TGTGCCAGCAGCGTAGGGGGTTTCACCGGGGAGCTGTTTTTT. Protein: CASSVGGFTGELFF. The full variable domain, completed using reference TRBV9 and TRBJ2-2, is DSGVTQTPKHLITATGQRVTLRCSPRSGDLSVYWYQQSLDQGLQFLIQYYNGEERAKGNILERFSAQQFPDLHSELNLSSLELGDSALYFCASSVGGFTGELFFGEGSRLTVL.

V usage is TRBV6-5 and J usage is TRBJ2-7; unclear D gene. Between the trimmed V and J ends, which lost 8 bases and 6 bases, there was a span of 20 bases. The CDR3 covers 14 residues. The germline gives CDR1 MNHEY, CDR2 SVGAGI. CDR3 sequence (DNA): TGTGCCAGCTTCCCGTCAGGAGTTAAAGGCGAGCAGTACTTC. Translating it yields CASFPSGVKGEQYF.

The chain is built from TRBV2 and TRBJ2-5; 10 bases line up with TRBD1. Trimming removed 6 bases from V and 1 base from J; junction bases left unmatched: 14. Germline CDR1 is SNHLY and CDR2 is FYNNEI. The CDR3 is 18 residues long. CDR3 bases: TGTGCCAGCAGCGCCGGGACAGGGGTACCCAACGCCCAAGAGACCCAGTACTTC. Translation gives CASSAGTGVPNAQETQYF.

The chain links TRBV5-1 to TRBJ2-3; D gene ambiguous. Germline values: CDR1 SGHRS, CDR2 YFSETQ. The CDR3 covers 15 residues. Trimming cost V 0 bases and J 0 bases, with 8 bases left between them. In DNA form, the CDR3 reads TGCGCCAGCAGCTTGGCGTGGTTAAGCACAGATACGCAGTATTTT. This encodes CASSLAWLSTDTQYF.

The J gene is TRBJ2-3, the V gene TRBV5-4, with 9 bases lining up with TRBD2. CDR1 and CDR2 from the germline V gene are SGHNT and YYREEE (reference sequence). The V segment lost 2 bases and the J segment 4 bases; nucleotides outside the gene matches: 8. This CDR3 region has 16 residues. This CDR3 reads CASSLPGLAKSDTQYF. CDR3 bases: TGTGCCAGCAGCTTACCGGGACTAGCAAAATCAGATACGCAGTATTTT.

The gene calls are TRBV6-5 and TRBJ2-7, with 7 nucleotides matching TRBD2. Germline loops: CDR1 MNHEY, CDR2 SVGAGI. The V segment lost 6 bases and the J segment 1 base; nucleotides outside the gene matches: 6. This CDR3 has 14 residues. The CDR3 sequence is CASSASGTSYEQYF. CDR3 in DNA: TGTGCCAGCAGCGCTAGCGGTACTTCCTACGAGCAGTACTTC.

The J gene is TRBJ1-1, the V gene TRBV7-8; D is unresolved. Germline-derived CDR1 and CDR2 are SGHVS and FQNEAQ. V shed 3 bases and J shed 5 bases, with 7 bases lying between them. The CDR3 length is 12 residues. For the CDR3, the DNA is TGTGCCAGCAGCTTCCCAGAAACTGAAGCTTTCTTT. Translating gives CASSFPETEAFF.

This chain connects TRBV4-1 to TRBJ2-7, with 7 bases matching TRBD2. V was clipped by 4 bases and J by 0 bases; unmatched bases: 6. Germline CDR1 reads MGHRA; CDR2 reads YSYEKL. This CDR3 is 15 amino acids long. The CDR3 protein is CASSRPGGSSYEQYF. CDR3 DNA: TGCGCCAGCAGCCGACCAGGCGGGAGCTCCTACGAGCAGTACTTC.

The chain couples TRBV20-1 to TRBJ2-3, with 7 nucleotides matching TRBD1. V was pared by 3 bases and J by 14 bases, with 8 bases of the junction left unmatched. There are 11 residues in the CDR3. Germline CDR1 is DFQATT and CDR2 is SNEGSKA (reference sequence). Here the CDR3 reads CSASWDRTRYF. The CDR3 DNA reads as TGCAGTGCTAGCTGGGACAGAACTAGGTATTTT.

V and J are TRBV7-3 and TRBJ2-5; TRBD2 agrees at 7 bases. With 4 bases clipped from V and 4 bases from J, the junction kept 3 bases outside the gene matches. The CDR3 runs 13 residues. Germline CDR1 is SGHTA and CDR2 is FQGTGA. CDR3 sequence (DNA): TGTGCCAGCAGCTACACGGGGGGAGAGACCCAGTACTTC. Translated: CASSYTGGETQYF.

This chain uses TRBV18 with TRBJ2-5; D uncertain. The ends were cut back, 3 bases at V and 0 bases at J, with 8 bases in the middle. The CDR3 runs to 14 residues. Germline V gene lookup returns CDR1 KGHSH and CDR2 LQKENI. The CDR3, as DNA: TGTGCCAGCTCACCTAGTAAAGACCAAGAGACCCAGTACTTC. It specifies CASSPSKDQETQYF.

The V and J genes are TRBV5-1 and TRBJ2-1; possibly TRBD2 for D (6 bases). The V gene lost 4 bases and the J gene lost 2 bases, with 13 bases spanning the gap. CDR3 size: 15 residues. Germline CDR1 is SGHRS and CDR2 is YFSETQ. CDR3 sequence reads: CASSPRDSPYNEQFF. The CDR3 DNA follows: TGCGCCAGCAGCCCCCGGGACTCCCCCTACAATGAGCAGTTCTTC.

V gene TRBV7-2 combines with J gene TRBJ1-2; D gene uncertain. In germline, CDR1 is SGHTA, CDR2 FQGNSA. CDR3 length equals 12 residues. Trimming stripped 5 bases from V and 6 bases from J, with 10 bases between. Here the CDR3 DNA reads TGTGCCAGCAGCGCCCGACTAGATGGCTACACCTTC. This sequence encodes CASSARLDGYTF.